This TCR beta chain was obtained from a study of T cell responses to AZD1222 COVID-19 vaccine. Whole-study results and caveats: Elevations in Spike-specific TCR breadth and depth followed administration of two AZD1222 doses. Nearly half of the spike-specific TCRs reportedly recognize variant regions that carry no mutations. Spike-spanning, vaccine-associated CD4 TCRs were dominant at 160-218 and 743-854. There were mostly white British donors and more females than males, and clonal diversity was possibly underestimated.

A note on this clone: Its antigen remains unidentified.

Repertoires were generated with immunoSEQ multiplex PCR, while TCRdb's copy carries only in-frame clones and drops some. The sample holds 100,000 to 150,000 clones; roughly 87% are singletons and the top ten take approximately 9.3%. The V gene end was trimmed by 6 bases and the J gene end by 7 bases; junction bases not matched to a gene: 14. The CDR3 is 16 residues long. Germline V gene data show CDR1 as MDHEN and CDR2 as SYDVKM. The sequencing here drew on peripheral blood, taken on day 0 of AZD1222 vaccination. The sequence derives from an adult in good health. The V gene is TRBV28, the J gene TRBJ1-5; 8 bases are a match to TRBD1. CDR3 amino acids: CASRGQVPGAFQPQHF. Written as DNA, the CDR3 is TGTGCCAGCAGGGGACAGGTTCCCGGCGCTTTCCAGCCCCAGCATTTT.